The present entry profiles one T cell receptor (beta chain) with its context. What it binds is not known. Vbeta (60) and Jbeta (13) primers were used in the PCR. Sequencing used immunoSEQ multiplex PCR; TCRdb keeps in-frame clones, though not all of them. The sample shows some 130,000 clones, roughly 80% of them seen only once. Germline V lookup: CDR1 MNHNS, CDR2 SASEGT. The V end was cut by 1 base, the J end by 5 bases, with 8 bases between. There are 13 residues in the CDR3. This sample was taken from a study of cytomegalovirus exposure and HLA in healthy donors. The study's findings and limits: No immune exposure information besides CMV serostatus was available. Earlier analysis looked at TCR beta V segments, and most were productive about 87% or about 30% of the time. As a later analysis showed, several of the most significant clusters appeared to be linked to common viral pathogens.

The sample taken for sequencing was PBMCs. The rearrangement joins TRBV6-1 to TRBJ1-1, with unresolved D. This sequence originates from a male donor in good health and CMV-seronegative. The DNA for the CDR3 is TGTGCCAGCAGTGAAGGCGAGCGGACTGAAGCTTTCTTT. Encoded protein: CASSEGERTEAFF.